The 32 T cell receptor beta chains listed next were all sequenced from one sample in a study of blood T cell repertoires in COVID-19. Only in-frame clones appear in the TCRdb table, and some are missing; sequencing was by immunoSEQ multiplex PCR. This table holds tens of thousands of clones, 82% found once. The sample was peripheral blood. Receptors were obtained from a woman aged 60-75 years with acute or convalescent COVID-19.

The V gene is TRBV6-5, the J gene TRBJ2-5; TRBD2 matches 7 bases. Losses at the gene ends were 0 bases for V and 7 bases for J; bases not matched to a gene: 8. This CDR3 comprises 15 residues. Germline values: CDR1 MNHEY, CDR2 SVGAGI. The CDR3 DNA sequence: TGTGCCAGCAGTTACTCGATGGGGGGGATGGGGACCCAGTACTTC. Translated: CASSYSMGGMGTQYF.

This clone is a singleton in its sample. The CDR3 here is CASSEVTGTGAYNEQFF. CDR3 DNA sequence: TGTGCCAGCAGTGAAGTAACCGGGACAGGGGCCTACAATGAGCAGTTCTTC. The chain has TRBV2 and TRBJ2-1; 10 bases align to TRBD1. The J segment lost 2 bases and the V segment lost 1 base, leaving 5 bases of the junction unmatched. CDR3 size: 17 residues. The germline V gene encodes CDR1 SNHLY and CDR2 FYNNEI.

This chain joins TRBV30 and TRBJ1-2; possibly TRBD1 for D (6 bases). Germline CDR1 GTSNPN, CDR2 SVGIG (reference sequence). Trimming pared 2 bases from V and 4 bases from J, leaving 17 bases between. The CDR3 runs to 15 residues. The CDR3 region is CAWSLVGGRVYGYTF. CDR3 nucleotides: TGTGCCTGGAGTTTGGTGGGGGGGCGCGTCTATGGCTACACCTTC.

The DNA of the CDR3 is TGCAGTGCTAGTTCGTTCGGTAGCGGCCACGAGCAGTACTTC. Translated, it gives CSASSFGSGHEQYF. The genes are TRBV20-1 and TRBJ2-7; possible D gene TRBD2, 6 bases. The CDR3 covers 14 residues. Germline CDR1 DFQATT, CDR2 SNEGSKA (reference sequence). V was trimmed by 3 bases and J by 5 bases, leaving 17 bases between them.

This rearrangement joins TRBV5-6 to TRBJ1-1; TRBD1 matches at 9 bases. V gave up 3 bases and J gave up 3 bases; unmatched junction bases: 6. The CDR3 runs to 15 residues. Germline V gene lookup returns CDR1 SGHDT and CDR2 YYEEEE. The CDR3 bases are TGTGCCAGCAGCTCCTCCGGGACAGGGCACACTGAAGCTTTCTTT. Encoded protein: CASSSSGTGHTEAFF.

The CDR3 loop reads CASSLIYRTDSNYGYTF. The DNA for the CDR3 is TGTGCCAGCAGTTTAATTTATCGGACTGATTCTAACTATGGCTACACCTTC. The rearrangement links TRBV28 to TRBJ1-2; D ambiguous. Per the germline V gene, CDR1 is MDHEN and CDR2 is SYDVKM. The ends were cut back, 2 bases at V and 0 bases at J, with 16 bases in the middle. The CDR3 totals 17 residues.

The chain is built from TRBV6-5 and TRBJ1-1; D uncertain. Trimming removed 6 bases from V and 7 bases from J, with 12 bases in between. The CDR3 length is 12 residues. Germline V CDR1 and CDR2: MNHEY, SVGAGI. This CDR3 reads CASRVGVNEAFF. DNA of the CDR3: TGTGCCAGCAGGGTTGGAGTTAATGAAGCTTTCTTT.

This clone has just one count. V and J are TRBV7-8 and TRBJ1-1, with D perhaps TRBD1 (6 bases). This CDR3 contains 17 residues. Trimming shortened V by 1 base and J by 4 bases, and 19 bases separated the two germline ends. CDR1 is SGHVS, CDR2 FQNEAQ, per germline. The CDR3 region is CASSLDRVKAKGTEAFF. CDR3 in DNA: TGTGCCAGCAGCTTAGACAGGGTCAAGGCGAAGGGCACTGAAGCTTTCTTT. Supplemented by reference TRBV7-8 and TRBJ1-1, the full variable domain reads GAGVSQSPRYKVAKRGQDVALRCDPISGHVSLFWYQQALGQGPEFLTYFQNEAQLDKSGLPSDRFFAERPEGSVSTLKIQRTQQEDSAVYLCASSLDRVKAKGTEAFFGQGTRLTVV.

The V and J genes are TRBV12-5 and TRBJ2-1, with 8 bases identical to TRBD1. CDR1 is LGHNT, CDR2 FRNRAP, per germline. The CDR3 runs 16 residues. V lost 1 base, J lost 3 bases, and 5 bases stayed unmatched. The CDR3 is CASGLGTGRYYNEQFF. The CDR3 bases are TGTGCTAGTGGTTTGGGGACAGGGCGGTACTACAATGAGCAGTTCTTC.

This chain links TRBV15 with TRBJ1-3; D may be TRBD1 (6 bases). The V end was cut by 1 base, the J end by 2 bases, with 6 bases between. CDR1 and CDR2 from the germline V gene are LNHNV and YYDKDF (reference sequence). This CDR3 has 14 amino acids. This CDR3 is CATSRGTAGNTIYF. In DNA, the CDR3 is TGTGCCACCAGCAGAGGGACAGCTGGAAACACCATATATTTT. Supplemented by reference TRBV15 and TRBJ1-3, the full variable domain reads DAMVIQNPRYQVTQFGKPVTLSCSQTLNHNVMYWYQQKSSQAPKLLFHYYDKDFNNEADTPDNFQSRRPNTSFCFLDIRSPGLGDTAMYLCATSRGTAGNTIYFGEGSWLTVV.

This chain's CDR3 is CASSLFHPYEQYF. CDR3 nucleotides: TGTGCCAGCAGCTTATTTCATCCCTACGAGCAGTACTTC. The chain has TRBV7-2 and TRBJ2-7; no firm D call. The CDR3 runs 13 residues. Germline lookup yields CDR1 SGHTA and CDR2 FQGNSA. Trimming stripped 2 bases from V and 2 bases from J, with 7 bases between.

The V call is TRBV28, the J call TRBJ1-1; D remains ambiguous. The V gene lost 5 bases and the J gene lost 7 bases, with 17 bases spanning the gap. Per the germline V gene, CDR1 is MDHEN and CDR2 is SYDVKM. The CDR3 totals 14 residues. The CDR3 here is CASSPPGPRLEAFF. For the CDR3, the DNA is TGTGCCAGCAGTCCTCCGGGTCCCCGGCTTGAAGCTTTCTTT.

The chain recombines TRBV2 with TRBJ1-1, with 8 bases matching TRBD1. Trimming at V came to 6 bases and at J to 4 bases, leaving 4 bases not matched to a gene. CDR1 SNHLY and CDR2 FYNNEI come from the germline V gene. The CDR3 length is 13 residues. The CDR3 loop reads CASRQQGGTEAFF. The CDR3 region has the DNA TGTGCCAGCAGACAACAGGGGGGCACTGAAGCTTTCTTT.

CDR3 DNA sequence: TGTGCCAGCAGTTTGGCAGGGCGGGGGGGATACAATGAGCAGTTCTTC. It translates to CASSLAGRGGYNEQFF. The chain carries TRBV28 and TRBJ2-1; TRBD2 aligns across 9 bases. The CDR3 is made up of 16 amino acids. Germline CDR1 is MDHEN and CDR2 is SYDVKM. V lost 3 bases to trimming and J lost 4 bases; unmatched junction nucleotides: 7.

The chain links TRBV7-9 to TRBJ1-4, with D possibly TRBD1 on 6 matching bases. In germline, CDR1 is SEHNR, CDR2 FQNEAQ (reference sequence). Trimming took off 1 base at V and 6 bases at J, with 15 bases between the two ends. This CDR3 has 16 amino acids. The CDR3 is CASSLVQGSVDEKLFF. Here the CDR3 DNA reads TGTGCCAGCAGCTTAGTACAGGGAAGTGTGGATGAAAAACTGTTTTTT.

J is TRBJ2-3 and V is TRBV28; D is undetermined. Germline CDR1 and CDR2: MDHEN and SYDVKM. V lost 1 base and J 7 bases, leaving 3 bases between the germline ends. The length of the CDR3 is 11 residues. The CDR3 nucleotides are TGTGCCAGCAGTTTATCCTATACGCAGTATTTT. Protein sequence: CASSLSYTQYF.

There are a few counts of this clone. This sequence joins TRBV7-6 and TRBJ1-1; D uncertain. V lost 1 base to trimming and J lost 1 base, with 10 bases between them. The CDR3 sequence is 15 residues long. The V gene's germline CDR1 is SGHVS and CDR2 FNYEAQ. The CDR3 sequence is CASSLGGSANTEAFF. In nucleotides, the CDR3 is TGTGCCAGCAGCTTAGGCGGCAGCGCGAACACTGAAGCTTTCTTT.

This chain joins TRBV2 and TRBJ1-1, with a possible D match to TRBD1 (6 bases). V was cut by 9 bases and J by 0 bases, with 11 bases left in between. Germline assignment: CDR1 SNHLY and CDR2 FYNNEI. The CDR3 has 13 residues. CDR3 DNA: TGTGCCAGTAAACAGGGTATGAACACTGAAGCTTTCTTT. Translating it yields CASKQGMNTEAFF.

V is TRBV7-6 and J is TRBJ2-2; D may be TRBD1 (6 bases). Trimming removed 5 bases at V and 4 bases at J, with 14 bases between. The germline gives CDR1 SGHVS, CDR2 FNYEAQ. This CDR3 region has 15 residues. This chain's CDR3 is CASSPAGAGTGELFF. As DNA, the CDR3 is TGTGCCAGCAGCCCCGCAGGGGCGGGCACCGGGGAGCTGTTTTTT.

V usage is TRBV5-4 and J usage is TRBJ2-3; 13 bases map to TRBD2. This CDR3 is built from 17 residues. In germline, CDR1 is SGHNT, CDR2 YYREEE (reference sequence). V lost 0 bases to trimming and J lost 4 bases; unmatched junction nucleotides: 5. The CDR3: CASSLGLTSGGADTQYF. The CDR3 bases are TGTGCCAGCAGCTTGGGACTAACTAGCGGGGGGGCAGATACGCAGTATTTT.

This chain uses TRBV27 with TRBJ1-2, with D possibly being TRBD1 (5 bases). This CDR3 spans 14 amino acids. Germline-derived CDR1 and CDR2 are MNHEY and SMNVEV (reference sequence). V lost 2 bases, J lost 4 bases, and 11 bases lay in between. CDR3 coding DNA: TGTGCCAGCAGTTTAAAGGGACTTGGCTATGGCTACACCTTC. Its protein is CASSLKGLGYGYTF.

This clone was detected once. The rearrangement uses TRBV30 and TRBJ2-1; D remains ambiguous. The CDR3 runs to 13 residues. Trimming cost V 3 bases and J 6 bases, with 12 bases left between them. Germline values: CDR1 GTSNPN, CDR2 SVGIG (reference sequence). CDR3 bases: TGTGCCTGGAGACCGAACTCGGTCAATGAGCAGTTCTTC. This translates into CAWRPNSVNEQFF.

This clone came up a few times. V and J are TRBV24-1 and TRBJ1-1, with a tentative D call TRBD1 (5 bases). Trimming left V 10 bases short and J 0 bases short, with 11 bases between. The CDR3 contains 13 residues. Germline lookup yields CDR1 KGHDR and CDR2 SFDVKD. CDR3 protein: CATWGGVNTEAFF. CDR3 in DNA: TGTGCCACTTGGGGGGGGGTGAACACTGAAGCTTTCTTT.

This clone was detected a few times. The V call is TRBV7-9, the J call TRBJ1-1; D is possibly TRBD1 (5 bases). The length of the CDR3 is 14 residues. Germline V gives CDR1 SEHNR, CDR2 FQNEAQ (reference sequence). Trimming removed 8 bases from V and 3 bases from J, with 16 bases in between. The CDR3 nucleotides read TGTGCCAGCTGTTCGGGGGAATGGGACACTGAAGCTTTCTTT. Translated, it gives CASCSGEWDTEAFF.

The chain carries TRBV12-3 or TRBV12-4 and TRBJ1-2, with 7 bases identical to TRBD1. The ends lost 7 bases at V and 4 bases at J; junction bases unmatched: 3. The CDR3 length is 12 residues. The CDR3 here is CASTTGAYGYTF. In DNA form, the CDR3 reads TGTGCCAGCACTACAGGGGCCTATGGCTACACCTTC.

The rearrangement uses TRBV10-3 and TRBJ1-1, with 7 bases that match TRBD1. In germline, CDR1 is ENHRY, CDR2 SYGVKD. J gave up 1 base and V 8 bases, and 4 bases lay outside the gene matches. The CDR3 covers 13 residues. The chain's CDR3 is CAIGGQPNTEAFF. The CDR3 DNA reads as TGTGCCATCGGGGGACAGCCGAACACTGAAGCTTTCTTT.

This chain connects TRBV6-5 to TRBJ1-5; TRBD1 is a possible D gene (5 bases). From germline, CDR1 is MNHEY and CDR2 SVGAGI. The length of the CDR3 is 15 residues. V gave up 6 bases and J gave up 6 bases, with 18 bases separating them. CDR3 nucleotides: TGTGCCAGCAGGGCGGGCCAGGGCGGGAGTCAGCCCCAGCATTTT. This encodes CASRAGQGGSQPQHF.

The chain uses TRBV24-1 and TRBJ2-1; D perhaps matches TRBD2 (7 bases). Deletions cut 0 bases from V and 7 bases from J, with 12 bases between. The CDR3 has 15 residues. Germline-derived CDR1 and CDR2 are KGHDR and SFDVKD. The DNA for the CDR3 is TGTGCCACCAGTGATTTGGTAGGGGGGGGGAATGAGCAGTTCTTC. Translation: CATSDLVGGGNEQFF.

The chain recombines TRBV5-5 with TRBJ1-2; no clear D. V shed 0 bases and J shed 0 bases, with 15 bases lying between them. The CDR3 runs 17 residues. Germline-derived CDR1 and CDR2 are SGHKS and YYEKEE (reference sequence). The CDR3 sequence: CASSLEYGEFSNYGYTF. The CDR3 DNA reads as TGTGCCAGCAGCTTGGAATATGGGGAGTTTTCTAACTATGGCTACACCTTC.

This clone was detected once. This sequence joins TRBV5-1 and TRBJ1-1; D not resolved. This CDR3 contains 14 residues. The V end lost 1 base, the J end lost 4 bases, and 11 bases lay between the germline ends. The germline V gene encodes CDR1 SGHRS and CDR2 YFSETQ. In nucleotides, the CDR3 is TGCGCCAGCAGCTTGCTAGGGAGTGGCACTGAAGCTTTCTTT. It translates to CASSLLGSGTEAFF.

The rearrangement links TRBV5-4 to TRBJ2-3; 7 positions agree with TRBD1. Germline V CDR1 and CDR2: SGHNT, YYREEE (reference sequence). There are 15 residues in the CDR3. V lost 5 bases to trimming and J lost 2 bases; unmatched junction nucleotides: 8. In nucleotides, the CDR3 is TGTGCCAGCAGAAAAGGGACAGACCCCACAGATACGCAGTATTTT. Amino acid sequence: CASRKGTDPTDTQYF.

This chain joins TRBV5-5 and TRBJ1-6; D is undetermined. Trimming took off 5 bases at V and 7 bases at J, with 16 bases between the two ends. The CDR3 contains 15 residues. Germline CDR1 is SGHKS and CDR2 is YYEKEE (reference sequence). The CDR3: CASRFGGLTNSPLHF. The CDR3 DNA sequence: TGTGCCAGCAGATTCGGTGGACTAACGAATTCACCCCTCCACTTT.